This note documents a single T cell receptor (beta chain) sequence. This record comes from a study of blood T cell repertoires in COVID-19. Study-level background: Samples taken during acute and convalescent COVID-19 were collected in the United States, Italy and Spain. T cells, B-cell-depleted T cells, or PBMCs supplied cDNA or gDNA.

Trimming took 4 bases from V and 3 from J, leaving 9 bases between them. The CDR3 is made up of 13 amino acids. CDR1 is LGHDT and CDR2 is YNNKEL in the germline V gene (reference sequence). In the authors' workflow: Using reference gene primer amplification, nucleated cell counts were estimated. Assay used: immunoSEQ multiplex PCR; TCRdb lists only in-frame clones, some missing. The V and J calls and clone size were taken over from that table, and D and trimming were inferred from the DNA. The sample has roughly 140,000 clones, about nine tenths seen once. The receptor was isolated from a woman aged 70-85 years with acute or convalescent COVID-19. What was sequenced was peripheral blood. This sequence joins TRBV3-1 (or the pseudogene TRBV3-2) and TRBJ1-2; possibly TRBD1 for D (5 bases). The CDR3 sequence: CASSPRGDYGYTF. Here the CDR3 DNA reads TGTGCCAGCAGCCCCCGGGGGGACTATGGCTACACCTTC.